This T cell receptor (beta chain) is from a study of T cell repertoires in cytomegalovirus infection. Study background: Public TCR beta signatures indicated both CMV infection and matching HLA type. Findings and limits, study-wide: Identification of carriers of CMV plus the relevant HLA was performed using cumulative public TCR beta family frequency.

MiXCR, applied by TCRdb to the reads, yields one record per CDR3 protein. The data contain 75,000 to 95,000 distinct CDR3 sequences, about 45% of them singletons. Trimming removed 6 bases at V and 4 bases at J, with 17 bases between. The germline CDR1 and CDR2 sequences are SGHTA and FQGTGA. The CDR3 is made up of 15 amino acids. Turning to this clonotype: Its antigen is unidentified.

V gene TRBV7-3 combines with J gene TRBJ2-3; D is possibly TRBD2 (6 bases). This receptor was identified in a human donor in good health (CMV status not recorded). Some clones in this sample may be carry-over from other donors' samples. Sequenced material: CD8+ T cells from cultured PBMCs, taken from culture after CMV antigen stimulation. The CDR3, as DNA: TGTGCCAGCAGTCAGGTGGGAGGAAGGGCAGATACGCAGTATTTT. Protein sequence: CASSQVGGRADTQYF.